The 10 T cell receptor beta chains listed next were all sequenced from one sample in a study of shared clonotypes between healthy human individuals. Using immunoSEQ multiplex PCR, the repertoire was profiled, and TCRdb retains in-frame clones only, with some absent. The sample lists under 2.5 million clones; around 90% were seen once. Sequencing input: naive CD4+ T cells from PBMCs. Subset: CD45RA+ positively selected. The receptors shown here come from a man aged 18-30 years in good health. Some clones in this sample may be carry-over from other donors' samples.

CDR3 sequence (DNA): TGCAGTGCTTGGACAGACTATGGCTACACCTTC. Amino acid sequence: CSAWTDYGYTF. J is TRBJ1-2 and V is TRBV20-1, with a tentative D call TRBD1 (6 bases). Trimming removed 5 bases from V and 3 bases from J, with 7 bases in between. The CDR3 runs to 11 residues. From germline, CDR1 is DFQATT and CDR2 SNEGSKA (reference sequence).

The DNA of the CDR3 is TGTGCCAGCAGCTCCCCCCTCGGGGCAGATACGCAGTATTTT. Translating gives CASSSPLGADTQYF. V and J are TRBV7-3 and TRBJ2-3; weak D call: TRBD2 (5 bases). Germline loops: CDR1 SGHTA, CDR2 FQGTGA. Trimming cost V 4 bases and J 4 bases, with 12 bases left between them. This CDR3 comprises 14 residues.

This clone came up once. This chain joins TRBV29-1 and TRBJ1-3, with a weak D call TRBD1 (5 bases). The CDR3 totals 15 residues. Trimming took 4 bases from V and 0 from J, leaving 13 bases between them. The germline CDR1 and CDR2 sequences are SQVTM and ANQGSEA. The CDR3 bases are TGCAGCGTTGTAAGCGACAGATCCTCTGGAAACACCATATATTTT. The encoded protein is CSVVSDRSSGNTIYF.

V is TRBV6-1 and J is TRBJ2-3, with D unclear. Germline loops: CDR1 MNHNS, CDR2 SASEGT. This CDR3 has 15 residues. Trimming took 3 bases from V and 0 from J, leaving 10 bases between them. CDR3 amino acids: CASSEWRSSTDTQYF. CDR3 bases: TGTGCCAGCAGTGAGTGGCGGAGCAGCACAGATACGCAGTATTTT.

The V gene is TRBV6-6, the J gene TRBJ2-5; no clear D gene. This CDR3 contains 14 residues. Germline-derived CDR1 and CDR2 are MNHNY and SVGAGI (reference sequence). V was pared by 8 bases and J by 5 bases, with 18 bases between. The CDR3 sequence: CASSALLRKETQYF. The CDR3, as DNA: TGTGCCAGCTCGGCGCTCCTACGGAAGGAGACCCAGTACTTC.

This clone was observed a handful of times. In the same sample, other DNA sequences code for this CDR3. The V call is TRBV20-1, the J call TRBJ1-1; D is undetermined. V lost 6 bases, J lost 1 base, and 3 bases lay in between. Per the germline V gene, CDR1 is DFQATT and CDR2 is SNEGSKA (reference sequence). This CDR3 has 10 residues. CDR3 loop: CSATNTEAFF. The CDR3 coding sequence is TGCAGTGCCACGAACACTGAAGCTTTCTTT.

This chain joins TRBV4-1 and TRBJ2-1; TRBD2 might be the D (6 bases). CDR3 length equals 18 residues. With 1 base removed from V and 0 bases from J, the gap between germline ends came to 16 bases. Germline CDR1 reads MGHRA; CDR2 reads YSYEKL. CDR3 sequence: CASSQGVIQEGSYNEQFF. The CDR3 bases are TGCGCCAGCAGCCAAGGGGTGATCCAGGAGGGCTCCTACAATGAGCAGTTCTTC.

The rearrangement joins TRBV18 to TRBJ2-2; D uncertain. The V end was cut by 3 bases, the J end by 0 bases, with 11 bases between. The CDR3 covers 16 residues. The germline V gene has CDR1 KGHSH and CDR2 LQKENI. CDR3: CASSPSVAANTGELFF. The DNA of the CDR3 is TGTGCCAGCTCACCGTCCGTCGCCGCGAACACCGGGGAGCTGTTTTTT.

The chain has TRBV2 and TRBJ1-1, with TRBD1 as a possible D gene (6 bases). The germline V gene encodes CDR1 SNHLY and CDR2 FYNNEI. V lost 4 bases, J lost 7 bases, and 13 bases lay in between. The CDR3 extends over 13 amino acids. In nucleotides, the CDR3 is TGTGCCAGCAGTGTCGACAGGTCTTATGAAGCTTTCTTT. Translation gives CASSVDRSYEAFF.

The chain is built from TRBV5-4 and TRBJ2-3, with 9 bases matching TRBD2. Germline assignment: CDR1 SGHNT and CDR2 YYREEE (reference sequence). This CDR3 is built from 15 residues. The V gene end was trimmed by 5 bases and the J gene end by 4 bases; junction bases not matched to a gene: 8. CDR3 protein: CASRFSGSWPDTQYF. In DNA, the CDR3 is TGTGCCAGCAGGTTTAGCGGGAGTTGGCCAGATACGCAGTATTTT.